The subject of this entry is one T cell receptor (beta chain). The antigen remains unidentified. Trimming removed 5 bases at V and 5 bases at J, with 9 bases between. This CDR3 contains 12 residues. These data come from a study of T cell responses to AZD1222 COVID-19 vaccine. Study conclusions and caveats: Sampling captured repertoires only after the peak T cell response. Targeting of unmutated variant regions was reportedly seen in nearly half of spike-specific TCRs. There were mostly white British donors and more females than males, and clonal diversity was possibly underestimated.

Generated by immunoSEQ multiplex PCR, the TCRdb table keeps only in-frame clones and is missing some. The sample contains 130,000 to 150,000 clones, around 90% of which appear only once. This receptor was obtained from an adult in good health. The sample was peripheral blood, taken on day 0 of AZD1222 vaccination. The chain carries TRBV12-3 or TRBV12-4 and TRBJ1-2; unclear D gene. In DNA, the CDR3 is TGTGCCAGCAGTCATGGCACGTATGGCTACACCTTC. Encoded protein: CASSHGTYGYTF.